This T cell receptor (beta chain) was identified during a study of T cell responses to AZD1222 COVID-19 vaccine. Notes on the study in general: Females made up more of the donors, who were largely white British, and clonal diversity may have come out too low. Targets within unmutated variant regions were reportedly found for nearly half of spike-specific TCRs. After the peak T cell response, and only then, were repertoires sampled.

With respect to this clone: Its target is unknown.

Generated by immunoSEQ multiplex PCR, the TCRdb table keeps only in-frame clones and is missing some. The table includes tens of thousands of clones, approximately 90% detected once. The analysis combined second doses at about 4 or about 12 weeks. The TCR originated in an adult who received the AZD1222 COVID-19 vaccine. The sample here was peripheral blood, taken 28 days after the second AZD1222 dose.

The CDR3 spells CASSNLDIGYTF. DNA for the CDR3: TGTGCCAGCAGTAACCTGGACATTGGCTACACCTTC. The rearrangement uses TRBV6-5 and TRBJ1-2; the D gene is possibly TRBD1 (5 bases). V lost 5 bases to trimming and J lost 7 bases, with 11 bases between them. The CDR3 is 12 amino acids. Germline CDR1 MNHEY, CDR2 SVGAGI.